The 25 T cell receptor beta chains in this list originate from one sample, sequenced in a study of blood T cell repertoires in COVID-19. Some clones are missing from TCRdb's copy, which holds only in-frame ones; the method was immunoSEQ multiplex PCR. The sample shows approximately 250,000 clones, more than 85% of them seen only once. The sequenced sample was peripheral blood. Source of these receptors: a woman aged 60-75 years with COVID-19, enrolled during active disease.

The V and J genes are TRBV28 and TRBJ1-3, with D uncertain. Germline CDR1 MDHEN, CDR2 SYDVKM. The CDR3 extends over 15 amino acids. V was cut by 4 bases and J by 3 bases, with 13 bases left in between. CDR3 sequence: CASSSGVLGGNTIYF. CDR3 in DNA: TGTGCCAGCAGTTCCGGGGTTTTAGGTGGAAACACCATATATTTT.

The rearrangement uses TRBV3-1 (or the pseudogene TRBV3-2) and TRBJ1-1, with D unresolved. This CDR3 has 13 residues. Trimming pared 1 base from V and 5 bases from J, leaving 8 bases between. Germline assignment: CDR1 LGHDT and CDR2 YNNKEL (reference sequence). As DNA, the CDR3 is TGTGCCAGCAGCCAAGGTTCGAGTACTGAAGCTTTCTTT. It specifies CASSQGSSTEAFF.

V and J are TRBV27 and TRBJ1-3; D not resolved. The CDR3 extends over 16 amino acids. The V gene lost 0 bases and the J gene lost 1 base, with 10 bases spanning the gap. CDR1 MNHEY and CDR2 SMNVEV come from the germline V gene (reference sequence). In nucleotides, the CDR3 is TGTGCCAGCAGTTTATCGAACAGCGGTTCTGGAAACACCATATATTTT. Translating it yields CASSLSNSGSGNTIYF.

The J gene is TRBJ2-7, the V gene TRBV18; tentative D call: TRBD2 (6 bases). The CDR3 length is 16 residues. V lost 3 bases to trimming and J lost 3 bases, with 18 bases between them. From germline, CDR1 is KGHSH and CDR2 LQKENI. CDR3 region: CASSPRRDRRGYEQYF. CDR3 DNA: TGTGCCAGCTCACCGAGGAGGGACCGGCGGGGCTACGAGCAGTACTTC.

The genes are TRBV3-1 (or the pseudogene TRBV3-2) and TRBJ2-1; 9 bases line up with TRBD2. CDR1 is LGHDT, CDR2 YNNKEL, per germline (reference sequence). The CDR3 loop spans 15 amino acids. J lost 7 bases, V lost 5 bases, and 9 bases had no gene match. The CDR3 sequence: CASSSRLAGRNEQFF. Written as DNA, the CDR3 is TGTGCCAGCAGCTCCCGTCTAGCGGGGCGGAATGAGCAGTTCTTC.

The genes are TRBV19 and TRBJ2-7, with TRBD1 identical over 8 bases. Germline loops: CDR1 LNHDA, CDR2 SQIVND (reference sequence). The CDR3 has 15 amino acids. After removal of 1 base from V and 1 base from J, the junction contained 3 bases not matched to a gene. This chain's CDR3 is CASSIAQGASYEQYF. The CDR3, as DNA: TGTGCCAGTAGTATAGCTCAGGGGGCGTCCTACGAGCAGTACTTC.

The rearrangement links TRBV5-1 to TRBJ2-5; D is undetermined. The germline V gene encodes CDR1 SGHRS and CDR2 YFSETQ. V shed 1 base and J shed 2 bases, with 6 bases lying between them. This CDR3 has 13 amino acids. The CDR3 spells CASSLNGQETQYF. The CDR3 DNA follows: TGCGCCAGCAGCTTGAACGGGCAAGAGACCCAGTACTTC.

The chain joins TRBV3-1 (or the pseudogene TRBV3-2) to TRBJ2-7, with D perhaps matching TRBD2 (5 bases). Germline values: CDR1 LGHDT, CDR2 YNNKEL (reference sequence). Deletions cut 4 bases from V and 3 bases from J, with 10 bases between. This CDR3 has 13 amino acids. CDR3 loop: CASSRQRNYEQYF. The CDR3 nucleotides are TGTGCCAGCAGCCGCCAGCGGAACTACGAGCAGTACTTC.

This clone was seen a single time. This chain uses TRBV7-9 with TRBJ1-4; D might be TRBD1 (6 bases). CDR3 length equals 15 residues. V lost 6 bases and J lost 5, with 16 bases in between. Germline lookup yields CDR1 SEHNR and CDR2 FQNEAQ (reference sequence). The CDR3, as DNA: TGTGCCAGCAGTCTGATCCAGGGGACCAATGAAAAACTGTTTTTT. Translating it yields CASSLIQGTNEKLFF.

In nucleotides, the CDR3 is TGTGCCAGCAGCCTGCAAGCCCCGGGCTATGGCTACACCTTC. Residues: CASSLQAPGYGYTF. V usage is TRBV28 and J usage is TRBJ1-2; D is uncertain. The CDR3 covers 14 residues. The V and J ends lost 6 bases and 4 bases respectively, with 15 bases between them. The V gene's germline CDR1 is MDHEN and CDR2 SYDVKM.

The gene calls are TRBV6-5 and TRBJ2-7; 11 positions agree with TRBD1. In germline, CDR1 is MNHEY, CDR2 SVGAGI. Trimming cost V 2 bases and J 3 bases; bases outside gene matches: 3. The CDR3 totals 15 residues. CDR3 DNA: TGTGCCAGCAGTTACAGGACAGGGGGCCTCTACGAGCAGTACTTC. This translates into CASSYRTGGLYEQYF.

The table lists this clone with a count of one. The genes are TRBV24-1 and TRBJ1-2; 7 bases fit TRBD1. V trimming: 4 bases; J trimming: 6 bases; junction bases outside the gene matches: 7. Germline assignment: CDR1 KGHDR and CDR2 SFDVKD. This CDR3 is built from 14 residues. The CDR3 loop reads CATSEEDRPNGYTF. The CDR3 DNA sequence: TGTGCCACCAGTGAGGAGGACAGGCCAAATGGCTACACCTTC.

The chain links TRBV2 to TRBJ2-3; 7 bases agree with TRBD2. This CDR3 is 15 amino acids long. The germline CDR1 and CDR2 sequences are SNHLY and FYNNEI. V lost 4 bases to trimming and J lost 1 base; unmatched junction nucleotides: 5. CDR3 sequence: CASSGSLAGTDTQYF. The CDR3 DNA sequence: TGTGCCAGCAGTGGATCTCTAGCGGGCACAGATACGCAGTATTTT.

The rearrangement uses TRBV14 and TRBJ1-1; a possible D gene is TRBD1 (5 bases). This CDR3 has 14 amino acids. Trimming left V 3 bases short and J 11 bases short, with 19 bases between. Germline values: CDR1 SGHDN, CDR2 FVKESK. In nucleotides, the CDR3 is TGTGCCAGCAGCCATCGTCCCGGGACTCAGGAGGCTTTCTTT. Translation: CASSHRPGTQEAFF. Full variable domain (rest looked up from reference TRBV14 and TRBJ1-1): EAGVTQFPSHSVIEKGQTVTLRCDPISGHDNLYWYRRVMGKEIKFLLHFVKESKQDESGMPNNRFLAERTGGTYSTLKVQPAELEDSGVYFCASSHRPGTQEAFFGQGTRLTVV.

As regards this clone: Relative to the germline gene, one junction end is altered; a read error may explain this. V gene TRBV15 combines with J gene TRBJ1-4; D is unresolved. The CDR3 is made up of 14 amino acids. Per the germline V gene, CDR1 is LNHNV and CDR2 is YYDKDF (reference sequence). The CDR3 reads CATSRGRSNENLFF. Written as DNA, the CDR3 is TGTGCCACCAGCAGAGGTCGCAGTAATGAAAACCTGTTTTTT.

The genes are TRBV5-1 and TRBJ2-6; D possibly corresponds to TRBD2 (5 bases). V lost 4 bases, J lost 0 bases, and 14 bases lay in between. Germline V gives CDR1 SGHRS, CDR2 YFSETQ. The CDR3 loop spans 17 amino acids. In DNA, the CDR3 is TGCGCCAGCAGCCTCCAGGTACGGGGCTCTGGGGCCAACGTCCTGACTTTC. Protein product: CASSLQVRGSGANVLTF.

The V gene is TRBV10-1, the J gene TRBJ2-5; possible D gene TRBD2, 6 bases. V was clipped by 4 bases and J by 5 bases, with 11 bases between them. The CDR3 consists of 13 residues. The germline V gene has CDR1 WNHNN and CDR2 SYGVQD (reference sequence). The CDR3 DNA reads TGCGCCAGCAGTGTACAGGCGGGGGAGACCCAGTACTTC. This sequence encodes CASSVQAGETQYF.

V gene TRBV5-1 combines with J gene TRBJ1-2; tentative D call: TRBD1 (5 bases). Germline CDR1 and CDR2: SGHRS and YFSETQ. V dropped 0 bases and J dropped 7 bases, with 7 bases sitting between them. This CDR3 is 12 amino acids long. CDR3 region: CASSLVRGGYTF. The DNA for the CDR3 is TGCGCCAGCAGCTTGGTAAGGGGTGGCTACACCTTC.

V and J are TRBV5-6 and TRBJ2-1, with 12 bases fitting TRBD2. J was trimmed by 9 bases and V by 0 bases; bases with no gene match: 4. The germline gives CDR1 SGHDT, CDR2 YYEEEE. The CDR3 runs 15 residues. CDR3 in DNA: TGTGCCAGCAGCTTGGGACTAGCGGGAGCCAGTGAGCAGTTCTTC. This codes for CASSLGLAGASEQFF.

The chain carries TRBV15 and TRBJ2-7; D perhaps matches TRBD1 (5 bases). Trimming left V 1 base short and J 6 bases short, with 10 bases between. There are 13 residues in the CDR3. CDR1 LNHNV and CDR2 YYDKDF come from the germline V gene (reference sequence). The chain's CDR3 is CATSRVREGEQYF. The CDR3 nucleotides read TGTGCCACCAGCAGAGTCAGGGAAGGCGAGCAGTACTTC.

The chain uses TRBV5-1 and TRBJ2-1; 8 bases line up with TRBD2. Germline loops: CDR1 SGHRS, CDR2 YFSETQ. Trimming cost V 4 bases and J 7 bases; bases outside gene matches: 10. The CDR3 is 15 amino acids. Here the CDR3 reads CASSVIAGSGNEQFF. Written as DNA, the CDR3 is TGCGCCAGCAGCGTAATAGCGGGGTCGGGAAATGAGCAGTTCTTC.

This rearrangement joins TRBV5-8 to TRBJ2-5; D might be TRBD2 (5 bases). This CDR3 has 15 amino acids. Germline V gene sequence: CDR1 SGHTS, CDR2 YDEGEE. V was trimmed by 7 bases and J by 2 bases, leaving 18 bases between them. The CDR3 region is CASSVGTADQETQYF. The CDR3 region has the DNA TGTGCCAGCTCGGTGGGTACAGCGGATCAAGAGACCCAGTACTTC.

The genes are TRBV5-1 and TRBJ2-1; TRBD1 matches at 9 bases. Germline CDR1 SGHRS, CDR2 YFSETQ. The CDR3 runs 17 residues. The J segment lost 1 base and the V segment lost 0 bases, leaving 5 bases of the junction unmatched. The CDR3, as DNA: TGCGCCAGCAGCTTGGCCCCGACAGGGGGGTCCTACAATGAGCAGTTCTTC. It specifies CASSLAPTGGSYNEQFF.

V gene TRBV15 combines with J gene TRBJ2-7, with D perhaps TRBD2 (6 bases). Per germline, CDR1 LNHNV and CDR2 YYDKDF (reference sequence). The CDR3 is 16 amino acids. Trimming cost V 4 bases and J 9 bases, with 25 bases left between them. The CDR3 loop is CATSKVSGLRVWGQYF. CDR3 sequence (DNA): TGTGCCACCAGCAAGGTATCAGGACTACGGGTTTGGGGGCAGTACTTC.

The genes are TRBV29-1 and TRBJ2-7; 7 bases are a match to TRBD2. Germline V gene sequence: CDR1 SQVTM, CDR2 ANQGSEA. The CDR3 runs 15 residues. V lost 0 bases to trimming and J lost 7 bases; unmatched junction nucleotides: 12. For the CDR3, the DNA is TGCAGCGTTGAAGATTCGGTGGGAGGGCCTTATGAGCAGTACTTC. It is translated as CSVEDSVGGPYEQYF.